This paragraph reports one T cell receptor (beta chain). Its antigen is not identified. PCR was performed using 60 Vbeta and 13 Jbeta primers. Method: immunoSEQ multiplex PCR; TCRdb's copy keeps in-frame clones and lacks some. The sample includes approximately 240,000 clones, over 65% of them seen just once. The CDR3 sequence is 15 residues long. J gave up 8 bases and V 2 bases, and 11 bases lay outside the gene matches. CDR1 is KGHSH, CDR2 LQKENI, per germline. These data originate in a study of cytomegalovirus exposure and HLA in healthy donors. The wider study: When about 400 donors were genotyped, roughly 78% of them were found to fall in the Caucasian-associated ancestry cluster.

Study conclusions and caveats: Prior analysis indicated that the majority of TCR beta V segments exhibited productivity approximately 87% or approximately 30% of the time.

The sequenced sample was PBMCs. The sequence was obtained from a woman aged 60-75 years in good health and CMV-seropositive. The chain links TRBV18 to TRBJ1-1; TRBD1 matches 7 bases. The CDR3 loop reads CASSPGGQAALEAFF. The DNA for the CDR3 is TGTGCCAGCTCACCAGGCGGACAGGCGGCGTTGGAAGCTTTCTTT.